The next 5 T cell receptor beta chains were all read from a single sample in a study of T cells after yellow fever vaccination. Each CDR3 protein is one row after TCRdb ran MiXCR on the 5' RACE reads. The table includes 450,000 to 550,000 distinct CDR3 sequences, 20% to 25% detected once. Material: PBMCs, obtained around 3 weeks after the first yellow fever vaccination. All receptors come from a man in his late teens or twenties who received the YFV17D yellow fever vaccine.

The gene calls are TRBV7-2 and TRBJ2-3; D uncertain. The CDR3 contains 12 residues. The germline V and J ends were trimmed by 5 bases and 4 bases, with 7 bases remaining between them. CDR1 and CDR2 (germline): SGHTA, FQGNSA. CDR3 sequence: CASSTIPDTQYF. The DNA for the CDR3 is TGTGCCAGCAGCACGATCCCAGATACGCAGTATTTT.

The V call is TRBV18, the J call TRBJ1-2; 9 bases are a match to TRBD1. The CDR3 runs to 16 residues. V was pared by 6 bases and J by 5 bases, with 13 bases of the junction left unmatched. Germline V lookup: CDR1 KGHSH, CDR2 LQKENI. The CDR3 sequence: CASSPGQGMEWYGYTF. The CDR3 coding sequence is TGTGCCAGCTCCCCAGGACAGGGGATGGAATGGTATGGCTACACCTTC.

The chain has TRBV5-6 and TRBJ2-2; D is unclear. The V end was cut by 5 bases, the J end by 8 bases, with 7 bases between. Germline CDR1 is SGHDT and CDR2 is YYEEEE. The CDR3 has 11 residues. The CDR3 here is CASSTRGELFF. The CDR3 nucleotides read TGTGCCAGCAGTACGCGGGGGGAGCTGTTTTTT.

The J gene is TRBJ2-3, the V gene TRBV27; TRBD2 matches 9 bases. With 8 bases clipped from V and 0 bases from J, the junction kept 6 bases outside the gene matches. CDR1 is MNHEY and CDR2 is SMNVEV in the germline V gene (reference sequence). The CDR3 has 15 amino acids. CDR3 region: CASGLAGLSTDTQYF. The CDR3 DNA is TGTGCCAGCGGTCTAGCGGGACTTAGCACAGATACGCAGTATTTT.

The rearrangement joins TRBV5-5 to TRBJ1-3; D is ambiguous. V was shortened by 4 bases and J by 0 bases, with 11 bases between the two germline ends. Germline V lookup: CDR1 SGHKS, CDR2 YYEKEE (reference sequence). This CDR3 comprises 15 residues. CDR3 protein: CASSLGRISGNTIYF. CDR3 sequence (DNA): TGTGCCAGCAGCCTTGGTCGGATCTCTGGAAACACCATATATTTT.